These 27 T cell receptor beta chains were all obtained from the same sample, sequenced in a study of blood T cell repertoires in COVID-19. The assay was immunoSEQ multiplex PCR, and TCRdb's table has in-frame clones only and misses some. The table has around 300,000 clones, approximately 85% seen once. Specimen: peripheral blood. Receptors were obtained from a human donor in a cohort sampled during active COVID-19.

This chain connects TRBV9 to TRBJ2-1; 7 bases are a match to TRBD2. V lost 4 bases and J lost 4; bases outside the gene matches: 14. Germline loops: CDR1 SGDLS, CDR2 YYNGEE. This CDR3 region has 17 residues. CDR3: CASSHPRRASGYNEQFF. The CDR3 nucleotides are TGTGCCAGCAGCCATCCCAGGAGGGCTAGCGGATACAATGAGCAGTTCTTC.

This clone was counted only a few times. The chain recombines TRBV5-8 with TRBJ2-7, with 7 bases aligning to TRBD1. The CDR3 covers 15 residues. The trim removed 2 bases at V and 3 bases at J, leaving 8 bases unmatched. The germline V gene has CDR1 SGHTS and CDR2 YDEGEE. DNA of the CDR3: TGTGCCAGCAGCTTCTCGGACAGGACTGGCTACGAGCAGTACTTC. Its translation: CASSFSDRTGYEQYF.

CDR3 in DNA: TGTGCCAGTAGTATTGCACGGGGGGGCCGGAAAGCTTTCTTT. Its protein is CASSIARGGRKAFF. The chain is built from TRBV19 and TRBJ1-1; TRBD1 might be the D (6 bases). This CDR3 has 14 residues. V lost 3 bases to trimming and J lost 9 bases, with 17 bases between them. Per the germline V gene, CDR1 is LNHDA and CDR2 is SQIVND (reference sequence).

This clone showed up just once. This chain joins TRBV10-3 and TRBJ2-3, with TRBD2 matching over 9 bases. Trimming cost V 0 bases and J 6 bases; bases outside gene matches: 19. CDR1 is ENHRY, CDR2 SYGVKD, per germline. The CDR3 loop spans 20 amino acids. This CDR3 is CAISESVLGLAPVVDDTQYF. Written as DNA, the CDR3 is TGTGCCATCAGTGAGTCGGTTTTAGGACTAGCGCCTGTAGTCGACGATACGCAGTATTTT.

The chain carries TRBV6-5 and TRBJ1-1, with D perhaps TRBD1 (6 bases). Trimming shortened V by 9 bases and J by 1 base, and 12 bases separated the two germline ends. The CDR3 sequence is 13 residues long. Per the germline V gene, CDR1 is MNHEY and CDR2 is SVGAGI. Here the CDR3 DNA reads TGTGCCAGTGGGGGCAAAACGAACACTGAAGCTTTCTTT. The encoded protein is CASGGKTNTEAFF.

This sequence joins TRBV24-1 and TRBJ1-1; the D gene is possibly TRBD1 (6 bases). This CDR3 has 13 residues. The V gene lost 3 bases and the J gene lost 7 bases, with 11 bases spanning the gap. Germline CDR1 reads KGHDR; CDR2 reads SFDVKD. The CDR3 DNA sequence: TGTGCCACCAGTGATCCAGGGGCTCGTGAAGCTTTCTTT. Translated: CATSDPGAREAFF.

The V and J genes are TRBV25-1 and TRBJ2-7; 10 bases map to TRBD1. Germline CDR1 reads MGHDK; CDR2 reads SYGVNS. This CDR3 region has 17 residues. V shed 4 bases, J shed 0 bases, and the junction held 9 bases outside the gene matches. The CDR3: CASSAGRDRGNSYEQYF. CDR3 in DNA: TGTGCCAGCAGTGCAGGGAGGGACAGGGGCAACTCCTACGAGCAGTACTTC.

The V call is TRBV30, the J call TRBJ1-4, with D tentatively TRBD1 (6 bases). The CDR3 is 14 amino acids. Germline V gives CDR1 GTSNPN, CDR2 SVGIG (reference sequence). The V gene lost 6 bases and the J gene lost 8 bases, with 19 bases spanning the gap. CDR3 in amino acids: CACQAGGKVEKLFF. The CDR3 DNA reads as TGTGCCTGCCAAGCGGGGGGCAAGGTCGAAAAACTGTTTTTT. Variable domain in full (rest from reference TRBV30 and TRBJ1-4): SQTIHQWPATLVQPVGSPLSLECTVEGTSNPNLYWYRQAAGRGLQLLFYSVGIGQISSEVPQNLSASRPQDRQFILSSKKLLLSDSGFYLCACQAGGKVEKLFFGSGTQLSVL.

This chain connects TRBV11-3 to TRBJ1-1; tentatively, D is TRBD1 (6 bases). Germline V gene sequence: CDR1 SGHNT, CDR2 YENEEA. The CDR3 spans 15 residues. Trimming removed 5 bases from V and 1 base from J, with 14 bases in between. CDR3: CASSPMGAKNTEAFF. The CDR3 DNA reads as TGTGCCAGCAGCCCTATGGGGGCGAAGAACACTGAAGCTTTCTTT.

The V and J genes are TRBV9 and TRBJ1-1, with D hard to call. This CDR3 spans 15 amino acids. Trimming cost V 0 bases and J 1 base, with 10 bases left between them. Germline V gives CDR1 SGDLS, CDR2 YYNGEE. The CDR3 loop is CASSVAPRQNTEAFF. CDR3 DNA: TGTGCCAGCAGCGTAGCTCCCCGACAGAACACTGAAGCTTTCTTT.

V usage is TRBV5-1 and J usage is TRBJ1-1; 7 bases fit TRBD1. Germline loops: CDR1 SGHRS, CDR2 YFSETQ. V dropped 0 bases and J dropped 3; count of bases not matched to a gene: 8. CDR3 length: 16 amino acids. CDR3 bases: TGCGCCAGCAGCTTGGTCCTTACAGGGGTTGACACTGAAGCTTTCTTT. This gives the protein CASSLVLTGVDTEAFF.

This clone was seen more than once but under ten times. V gene TRBV5-1 combines with J gene TRBJ1-6; D unresolved. CDR3 length: 15 amino acids. V lost 4 bases to trimming and J lost 4 bases, with 12 bases between them. CDR1 and CDR2 (germline): SGHRS, YFSETQ. CDR3 region: CASSPISFYNSPLHF. The CDR3 region has the DNA TGCGCCAGCAGCCCAATCAGTTTTTATAATTCACCCCTCCACTTT.

V is TRBV7-6 and J is TRBJ2-3; D not certain. Germline-derived CDR1 and CDR2 are SGHVS and FNYEAQ. CDR3 length: 13 amino acids. The V end lost 1 base, the J end lost 4 bases, and 6 bases lay between the germline ends. CDR3 sequence: CASSLGLSDTQYF. CDR3 coding DNA: TGTGCCAGCAGCTTAGGTTTATCAGATACGCAGTATTTT.

The chain combines TRBV2 with TRBJ1-1, with D possibly being TRBD1 (5 bases). V lost 11 bases and J lost 6, with 19 bases in between. Germline V gives CDR1 SNHLY, CDR2 FYNNEI. This CDR3 has 13 amino acids. The DNA for the CDR3 is TGTGCCTCCTTGGATGGGGGGTCGGCTGAAGCTTTCTTT. Encoded protein: CASLDGGSAEAFF.

Details on this clone: Other DNA sequences from this sample encode an identical CDR3 as well. V usage is TRBV20-1 and J usage is TRBJ1-2, with 7 bases lining up with TRBD1. The V gene's germline CDR1 is DFQATT and CDR2 SNEGSKA (reference sequence). CDR3 size: 11 residues. V gave up 6 bases and J gave up 7 bases; unmatched junction bases: 5. CDR3 nucleotide sequence: TGCAGTGCCAGACAGGGCTCTGGCTACACCTTC. Protein sequence: CSARQGSGYTF.

This chain links TRBV7-8 with TRBJ2-7, with D possibly being TRBD1 (5 bases). CDR1 SGHVS and CDR2 FQNEAQ come from the germline V gene. The ends were cut back, 2 bases at V and 1 base at J, with 9 bases in the middle. The CDR3 contains 14 residues. The CDR3: CASSLTGRSYEQYF. CDR3 nucleotides: TGTGCCAGCAGCTTAACAGGTCGGTCCTACGAGCAGTACTTC.

This clone was observed a handful of times. The chain joins TRBV9 to TRBJ2-1; TRBD1 matches at 10 bases. Germline CDR1 reads SGDLS; CDR2 reads YYNGEE. V lost 3 bases to trimming and J lost 5 bases; unmatched junction nucleotides: 5. The length of the CDR3 is 15 residues. In DNA, the CDR3 is TGTGCCAGCAGCGCGTCCGGGACAGGGGACAATGAGCAGTTCTTC. Translation: CASSASGTGDNEQFF.

The chain joins TRBV2 to TRBJ2-3; 8 bases are shared with TRBD2. Looked up from germline, CDR1 is SNHLY and CDR2 is FYNNEI. The CDR3 length is 15 residues. V trimming: 1 base; J trimming: 2 bases; junction bases outside the gene matches: 2. DNA of the CDR3: TGTGCCAGCAGTGAAGTAGCGGGGACCACAGATACGCAGTATTTT. Translating it yields CASSEVAGTTDTQYF. Full variable domain (outside the CDR3, taken from reference TRBV2 and TRBJ2-3): EPEVTQTPSHQVTQMGQEVILRCVPISNHLYFYWYRQILGQKVEFLVSFYNNEISEKSEIFDDQFSVERPDGSNFTLKIRSTKLEDSAMYFCASSEVAGTTDTQYFGPGTRLTVL.

The CDR3: CASSSWTSGAAYEQYF. CDR3 sequence (DNA): TGTGCCAGCAGCTCTTGGACTAGCGGGGCCGCCTACGAGCAGTACTTC. The rearrangement joins TRBV7-9 to TRBJ2-7, with 12 bases aligning to TRBD2. The CDR3 sequence is 16 residues long. CDR1 SEHNR and CDR2 FQNEAQ come from the germline V gene (reference sequence). J was trimmed by 2 bases and V by 4 bases; bases with no gene match: 6.

V and J are TRBV15 and TRBJ2-5, with D maybe TRBD1 (6 bases). The CDR3 is 17 amino acids. Looked up from germline, CDR1 is LNHNV and CDR2 is YYDKDF (reference sequence). V shed 2 bases and J shed 5 bases, with 21 bases lying between them. This CDR3 reads CATSRPSGARDRETQYF. The CDR3 nucleotides are TGTGCCACCAGCAGACCTTCAGGGGCACGAGATCGGGAGACCCAGTACTTC.

The chain links TRBV7-9 to TRBJ2-5, with 12 bases aligning to TRBD2. CDR1 is SEHNR, CDR2 FQNEAQ, per germline (reference sequence). The CDR3 is made up of 16 amino acids. V was clipped by 1 base and J by 7 bases; unmatched bases: 7. CDR3 DNA sequence: TGTGCCAGCAGCTTAGAAGGACTAGCGGGGCCGGGGACCCAGTACTTC. Residues: CASSLEGLAGPGTQYF.

The chain is built from TRBV30 and TRBJ2-1; D possibly corresponds to TRBD1 (6 bases). V was shortened by 4 bases and J by 6 bases, with 22 bases between the two germline ends. The CDR3 extends over 16 amino acids. Germline lookup yields CDR1 GTSNPN and CDR2 SVGIG (reference sequence). CDR3 DNA: TGTGCCTGGAATTCCATACCCGGGACACCTCTCAATGAGCAGTTCTTC. This sequence encodes CAWNSIPGTPLNEQFF.

This clone was recorded once. This chain joins TRBV9 and TRBJ1-1; a possible D gene is TRBD1 (6 bases). Germline V gives CDR1 SGDLS, CDR2 YYNGEE. The CDR3 loop spans 17 amino acids. V shed 0 bases and J shed 0 bases, with 15 bases lying between them. The CDR3 protein is CASSVVRGDPMNTEAFF. Here the CDR3 DNA reads TGTGCCAGCAGCGTAGTCAGGGGCGACCCCATGAACACTGAAGCTTTCTTT.

V gene TRBV6-2 or TRBV6-3 combines with J gene TRBJ1-1, with D perhaps TRBD1 (5 bases). Germline V lookup: CDR1 MNHEY, CDR2 SVGEGT. V lost 2 bases, J lost 4 bases, and 11 bases lay in between. The CDR3 is made up of 14 amino acids. The CDR3 DNA reads TGTGCCAGCAGTTACGACAGTATGATCACTGAAGCTTTCTTT. Protein: CASSYDSMITEAFF.

The CDR3 DNA is TGTGCCAGTAGTATTAAAGGAGGGAACACTGAAGCTTTCTTT. Translated, it gives CASSIKGGNTEAFF. The gene calls are TRBV19 and TRBJ1-1; no clear D gene. CDR3 length: 14 amino acids. The V end was cut by 3 bases, the J end by 1 base, with 9 bases between. Germline V gene data show CDR1 as LNHDA and CDR2 as SQIVND (reference sequence).

V gene TRBV28 combines with J gene TRBJ2-7, with D possibly TRBD1 on 6 matching bases. The CDR3 is 14 amino acids. Looked up from germline, CDR1 is MDHEN and CDR2 is SYDVKM. Trimming pared 8 bases from V and 9 bases from J, leaving 23 bases between. DNA for the CDR3: TGTGCCAGCGGACCTTCCTACCAGGGGTCGGGGCAGTACTTC. It yields the protein CASGPSYQGSGQYF.

The gene calls are TRBV6-5 and TRBJ1-1; D call uncertain. The V end was cut by 2 bases, the J end by 9 bases, with 13 bases between. The germline V gene encodes CDR1 MNHEY and CDR2 SVGAGI. The CDR3 runs to 13 residues. CDR3 DNA: TGTGCCAGCAGTTACCGATTAGAGGATCAAGCTTTCTTT. The encoded protein is CASSYRLEDQAFF.